Following are 2 T cell receptor beta chains from one sample sequenced in a study of blood T cells in healthy people across ages. Together with a sample-barcoded 5' primer, a J-beta primer mix was included in a second PCR lasting about 6 to 12 cycles. TCRdb re-analysed the 5' RACE reads in MiXCR, keeping a single row per CDR3 protein. The table lists just under 900,000 distinct CDR3 sequences, around 26% of them singletons. The material sequenced was blood. Source of these receptors: a woman aged 80 or over in good health.

V is TRBV5-1 and J is TRBJ2-1, with D possibly being TRBD1 (6 bases). The tail of the sequence fits TRBJ2-7 better, so the J call may be wrong. Germline V gene sequence: CDR1 SGHRS, CDR2 YFSETQ. This CDR3 contains 17 residues. The CDR3 region is CASSLTTGKSSYNEQYF. The DNA for the CDR3 is TGCGCCAGCAGCTTGACTACAGGGAAAAGCTCCTACAATGAGCAGTACTTC.

With respect to this clonotype: Sequence at one end of the junction differs from germline and may be a read error. V usage is TRBV12-3 or TRBV12-4 and J usage is TRBJ2-4; D is perhaps TRBD1 (5 bases). The CDR3 consists of 15 residues. In nucleotides, the CDR3 is TGTGCCAGCAGTTTAGCGGTAGACAGTAAAAACGTTCAGTACTTC. As protein: CASSLAVDSKNVQYF.